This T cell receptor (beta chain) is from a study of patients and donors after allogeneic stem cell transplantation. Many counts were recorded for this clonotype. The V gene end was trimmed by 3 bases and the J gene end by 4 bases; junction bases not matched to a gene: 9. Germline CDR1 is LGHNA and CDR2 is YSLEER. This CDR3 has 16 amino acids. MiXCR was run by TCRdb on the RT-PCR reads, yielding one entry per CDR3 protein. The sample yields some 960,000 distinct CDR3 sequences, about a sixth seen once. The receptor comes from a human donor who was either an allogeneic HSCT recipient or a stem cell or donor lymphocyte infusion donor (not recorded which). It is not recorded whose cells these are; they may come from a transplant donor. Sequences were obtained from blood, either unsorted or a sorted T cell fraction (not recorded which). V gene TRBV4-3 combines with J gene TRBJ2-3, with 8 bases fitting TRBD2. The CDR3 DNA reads TGCGCCAGCAGCCACCCACGGGGGGGACTCGCAGATACGCAGTATTTT. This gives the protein CASSHPRGGLADTQYF.